This T cell receptor (beta chain) was captured by sequencing in a study of shared clonotypes between healthy human individuals (dated by TCRdb to 2018 to 2020). About the full investigation: A few men and two women, aged 18 to 49 years, made up the cohort. For each donor, CD4 naive and CD4 memory were each run on three plates, CD8 naive on two plates, and CD8 memory on one plate. Between about 0.94 and 8.9 billion PBMCs per donor were obtained by leukapheresis. To estimate repertoire size and how much clonotype sharing occurs between individuals, the study deeply sequenced the blood TCR repertoires of roughly 5 healthy adults. Different laboratories and diverse techniques were used to prepare libraries and sequence TCR repertoires, to increase sequencing depth and limit assay-specific biases.

A note on this clone: Its target antigen remains unknown. No much larger clone is present one base from it, and per-base qualities are unavailable.

V loses 0 bases of germline sequence and J loses 6 bases, and the interval between the two ends is 13 bases. The germline V gene provides CDR1 SGHRS and CDR2 YFSETQ. Reading from cysteine to phenylalanine, the CDR3 counts 15 amino acids. The DNA shown is the 45-base CDR3, in frame from base 1. Results and caveats for the whole study, not just this receptor: Pairwise subsampling indicated that sequencing depth was expected to affect the degree of clonotype sharing among donors. Sampling was limited to blood, and TCR repertoires in tissue likely differ from TCR repertoires in blood. Because the study included a small number of donors, the genetic and exposure-history diversity represented was limited. Estimated clonotype richness was generally larger for naive than for memory subsets. When a handful of donors were compared, the shared fraction of clonotypes was about 5.2% for naive CD4, 3.5% to 4% for naive CD8, roughly 2.5% for memory CD4, and roughly 0.43% for memory CD8. Higher generation probabilities were observed for clonotypes shared by all four sorted-subset donors than for non-shared clonotypes. Rarefaction of sorted-subset datasets indicated incomplete sequencing despite the large sequencing depth.

Using the deep immunoSEQ assay, multiplex PCR amplified TCR CDR3 regions from genomic DNA. Extracted genomic DNA from each cell subset was spread evenly across all wells of several immunoSEQ 96-well plates, with each plate serving as a replicate. For sorted subsets, each replicate PCR was loaded with roughly 0.2 ug genomic DNA, equivalent to some 27,000 T cell genomes. Purified libraries were measured with a Qubit 3.0 fluorometer, size-checked on a Bioanalyzer 2100, and measured again with the KAPA Library Quantification kit. Every immunoSEQ 96-well plate was sequenced on a dedicated single-read 150-cycle Illumina NextSeq 550 flow cell. The authors' analysis ran thus. Because the immunoSEQ output held only junctional sequences and lacked quality scores, the filtering could not match the filtering applied to full-length reads. Sequences were annotated with PyIR, a Python wrapper for IgBLAST v1.9, and V/J genes and CDR3 were assigned using IMGT germline references. Reads were removed for weak V/J assignments (E-value above 1e-6), missing CDR3, stop codons, out-of-frame junctions, or ambiguous translated residues. V3J clonotypes were defined by identical inferred V gene, J gene, and CDR3 amino acid sequence. To compute the percentage overlap between repertoires, the number of shared unique clonotypes was divided by the size of the smaller repertoire. Repertoire richness was assessed with RTK rarefaction, the Chao1 estimator, and Recon v2.1 estimates of unobserved clonotypes. Generation probabilities for all TCRbeta clonotypes obtained by the gDNA method from four donors were computed using OLGA. TCRdb obtained this table from immuneACCESS and retained in-frame rearrangements with V and J assigned. These tables miss some clones; where compared with another copy, unresolved V genes account for less than half of the shortfall, and the remainder is unexplained. The V and J calls and the clone size are those of that table, but D and trimming were determined from the DNA. In this sample the table shows 1.5 million to 1.9 million clones, 98% of which occur a single time. The ten largest clones capture roughly 0.4% of the sample.

The donors were healthy, HIV-negative adults with no recently reported acute infections or vaccinations. All donors were Caucasian adults living in Nashville, Tennessee, USA. CD4+ T cells were enriched through magnetic negative selection, after which naive cells were positively selected on CD45RA and the remaining negative fraction served as the memory subset. Blood was obtained by leukapheresis, after which PBMCs were separated by Ficoll-Histopaque density gradient centrifugation and cryopreserved in liquid nitrogen vapor phase. Purity and quantity of every magnetically sorted T cell population were checked by analytical flow cytometry. From each sorted fraction, genomic DNA was isolated and quantified by UV absorbance on a Nanodrop 2000c.

The sequence joins TRBV5-1 to TRBJ2-1; no D gene can be assigned with confidence. The origin of this receptor is a man aged 25-45 years in good health. The sequenced sample was naive CD4+ T cells sorted from blood. The cell subset or site label on this specimen signifies: CD45RA+ positively selected. The base sequence is TGCGCCAGCAGCTTGGGCACCTTAATAGGCAATGAGCAGTTCTTC. Its product reads: CASSLGTLIGNEQFF. The entire variable domain, with the stretches around the CDR3 drawn from the reference TRBV5-1 and TRBJ2-1 proteins, is KAGVTQTPRYLIKTRGQQVTLSCSPISGHRSVSWYQQTPGQGLQFLFEYFSETQRNKGNFPGRFSGRQFSNSRSEMNVSTLELGDSALYLCASSLGTLIGNEQFFGPGTRLTVL.